The 11 T cell receptor beta chains reported below all come from one sample, sequenced in a study of response to subunit inactivated influenza vaccine (dated by TCRdb to the late 2010s). Libraries were built with RT-PCR. Sequencing used an Illumina HiSeq 2500. TCRdb ran its own pipeline on the public reads, namely fastp trimming at Q25 and MiXCR clone calling, and kept in-frame beta chains. Each record represents a unique CDR3 protein, reported with the most common genes and DNA among its rows. In this sample the table shows about 620,000 distinct CDR3 sequences, approximately 10% of which occur a single time. Clones ranked in the top ten supply 9.5% to 12% of the sample. This same sample was also taken into another study, of T cells expressing NK-cell markers. The second source states: The TCR beta cDNA libraries were made using 5'RACE template switching, a step that added both a universal primer site and unique molecular identifiers.

The sample in question was PBMCs from blood, obtained on the day of vaccination. Every receptor here comes from a man over 45 who received an inactivated influenza vaccine. Donor details come from another sample of the same person, matched by shared clones.

The chain has TRBV10-3 and TRBJ2-7; D possibly corresponds to TRBD2 (7 bases). With 2 bases removed from V and 5 bases from J, the gap between germline ends came to 22 bases. Per the germline V gene, CDR1 is ENHRY and CDR2 is SYGVKD. The CDR3 is made up of 17 amino acids. CDR3 DNA: TGTGCCATCAGTGAGCCAGCGGGACGGGGGCTTGGGGACGAGCAGTACTTC. This encodes CAISEPAGRGLGDEQYF.

This chain connects TRBV12-3 or TRBV12-4 to TRBJ2-7; D remains ambiguous. There are 12 residues in the CDR3. V was pared by 6 bases and J by 4 bases, with 10 bases between. The DNA for the CDR3 is TGTGCCAGCAGAGGTTTGGAGTACGAGCAGTACTTC. Translation gives CASRGLEYEQYF.

This clonotype was picked up a small number of times. The chain recombines TRBV5-1 with TRBJ2-7; TRBD1 might be the D (6 bases). This CDR3 contains 19 residues. Trimming cost V 4 bases and J 1 base, with 27 bases left between them. Germline values: CDR1 SGHRS, CDR2 YFSETQ. The CDR3 loop is CASSLQIVGGASVSYEQYF. CDR3 nucleotide sequence: TGCGCCAGCAGCCTGCAGATAGTAGGGGGAGCCTCTGTTTCCTACGAGCAGTACTTC.

Here the CDR3 DNA reads TGTGCCAGCAGCCCCACCGTATACAATGAGCAGTTCTTC. Translated, it gives CASSPTVYNEQFF. The gene calls are TRBV7-9 and TRBJ2-1; D is unresolved. V dropped 5 bases and J dropped 4 bases, with 9 bases sitting between them. This CDR3 has 13 amino acids. Germline CDR1 reads SEHNR; CDR2 reads FQNEAQ (reference sequence).

The genes are TRBV21-1 and TRBJ2-1; TRBD1, as called in the table, went unchecked against the DNA. TRBV21-1 is shown as a pseudogene. The CDR3 consists of 13 residues. The CDR3, as DNA: TGTGCCAGCATCCCGGACAGGACCGATGAGCAGTTCTTC. Its translation: CASIPDRTDEQFF.

This clonotype came up many times. This chain joins TRBV5-1 and TRBJ2-1; D is undetermined. The CDR3 spans 11 residues. The ends were cut back, 2 bases at V and 10 bases at J, with 7 bases in the middle. Germline-derived CDR1 and CDR2 are SGHRS and YFSETQ. The CDR3 reads CASSFQNEQFF. CDR3 coding DNA: TGCGCCAGCAGCTTTCAGAACGAGCAGTTCTTC. Based on the CDR3 plus reference TRBV5-1 and TRBJ2-1, the full variable domain is KAGVTQTPRYLIKTRGQQVTLSCSPISGHRSVSWYQQTPGQGLQFLFEYFSETQRNKGNFPGRFSGRQFSNSRSEMNVSTLELGDSALYLCASSFQNEQFFGPGTRLTVL.

The CDR3 is CSARVSDTQYF. For the CDR3, the DNA is TGCAGTGCTAGAGTGTCAGATACGCAGTATTTT. The chain is built from TRBV20-1 and TRBJ2-3; the D is unclear. The V end lost 1 base, the J end lost 4 bases, and 3 bases lay between the germline ends. The CDR3 loop spans 11 amino acids. Germline CDR1 is DFQATT and CDR2 is SNEGSKA (reference sequence).

This clonotype has at least ten counts. The chain has TRBV6-1 and TRBJ1-4; no clear D gene. This CDR3 spans 14 amino acids. The germline gives CDR1 MNHNS, CDR2 SASEGT. The V and J ends lost 8 bases and 1 base respectively, with 11 bases between them. CDR3 loop: CASGSGGTNEKLFF. CDR3 in DNA: TGTGCCAGCGGGTCAGGAGGAACTAATGAAAAACTGTTTTTT.

V is TRBV6-2 or TRBV6-3 and J is TRBJ2-7, with 11 bases fitting TRBD2. Germline-derived CDR1 and CDR2 are MNHEY and SVGEGT. V lost 6 bases to trimming and J lost 4 bases; unmatched junction nucleotides: 8. The CDR3 runs 15 residues. CDR3 sequence: CASSKGLAVLYEQYF. The CDR3 nucleotides are TGTGCCAGCAGCAAGGGACTAGCGGTCCTGTACGAGCAGTACTTC.

J is TRBJ2-3 and V is TRBV24-1, with 11 nucleotides matching TRBD2. Losses at the gene ends were 3 bases for V and 3 bases for J; bases not matched to a gene: 7. The CDR3 spans 17 residues. Germline CDR1 reads KGHDR; CDR2 reads SFDVKD. CDR3: CATSDIGSGRETDTQYF. In DNA, the CDR3 is TGTGCCACCAGTGATATCGGTAGCGGGAGGGAGACAGATACGCAGTATTTT.

The gene calls are TRBV5-1 and TRBJ2-7; 7 positions match TRBD1. The CDR3 length is 13 residues. Trimming removed 4 bases from V and 5 bases from J; junction bases left unmatched: 6. Per germline, CDR1 SGHRS and CDR2 YFSETQ. The CDR3 reads CASSHRGPDEQYF. The CDR3 nucleotides are TGCGCCAGCAGCCACAGGGGTCCCGACGAGCAGTACTTC.